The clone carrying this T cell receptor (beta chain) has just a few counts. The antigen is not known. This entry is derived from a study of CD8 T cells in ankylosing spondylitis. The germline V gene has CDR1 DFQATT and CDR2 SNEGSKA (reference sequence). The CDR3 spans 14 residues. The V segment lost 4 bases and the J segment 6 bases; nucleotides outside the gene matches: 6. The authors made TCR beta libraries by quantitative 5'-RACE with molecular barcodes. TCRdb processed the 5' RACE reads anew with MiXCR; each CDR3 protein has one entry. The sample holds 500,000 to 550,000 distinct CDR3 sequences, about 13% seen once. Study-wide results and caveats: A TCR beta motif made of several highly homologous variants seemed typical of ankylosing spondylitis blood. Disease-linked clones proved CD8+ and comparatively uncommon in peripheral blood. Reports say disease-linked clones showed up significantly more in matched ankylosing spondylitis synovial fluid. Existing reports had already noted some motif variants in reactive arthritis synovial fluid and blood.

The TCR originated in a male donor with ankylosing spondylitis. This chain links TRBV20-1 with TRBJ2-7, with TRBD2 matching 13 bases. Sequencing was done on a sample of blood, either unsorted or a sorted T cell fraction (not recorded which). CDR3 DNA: TGCAGTGCTATTACTAGCGGGAGGGCCGTCGAGCAGTACTTC. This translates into CSAITSGRAVEQYF.